This T cell receptor (beta chain) was captured by sequencing in a study of metastatic and nonmetastatic thyroid tumors. Trimming shortened V by 0 bases and J by 5 bases, and 8 bases separated the two germline ends. This CDR3 is 13 amino acids long. Germline CDR1 SEHNR, CDR2 FQNEAQ (reference sequence). This clone has just a few counts. Prior to thyroid surgery, none of the patients had received any treatment. With MiXCR, TCRdb called clones anew from the PCR reads. There are 35,000 to 45,000 clones in the sample; less than 25% occur only once, and roughly a sixth lies in the top ten. The sample consisted of blood. This TCR derives from a female donor with papillary thyroid cancer or a benign thyroid nodule (not recorded which). Some clones in this sample may be carry-over from other donors' samples. The chain uses TRBV7-9 and TRBJ2-7, with D perhaps matching TRBD1 (6 bases). The CDR3 DNA sequence: TGTGCCAGCAGCTTAGCAAACAGGGACGAGCAGTACTTC. Its protein product is CASSLANRDEQYF.